This T cell receptor (beta chain) was profiled in a study of PD-L1 blockade in urothelial cancer. Described time point: pretreatment peripheral blood. The patients had locally advanced or metastatic urothelial carcinoma. Samples spanned pretreatment and treatment, with 1 to 8 time points per patient. The CDR3 length is 17 residues. J was trimmed by 10 bases and V by 3 bases; bases with no gene match: 18. The V gene's germline CDR1 is SGHDT and CDR2 YYEEEE. Spiked synthetic TCR analogs estimated absolute template abundance per PCR. Some clones are missing from TCRdb's copy, which holds only in-frame ones; the method was immunoSEQ multiplex PCR. This sample has 95,000 to 100,000 clones, with around nine tenths found just once. On this clone: Antigen: not known.

Findings and caveats of the study: A pretreatment blood TCR clonality that fell below the median predicted better progression-free and overall survival.

The input for sequencing was PBMCs, taken around atezolizumab (anti-PD-L1) treatment. The chain combines TRBV5-6 with TRBJ1-4, with TRBD1 matching 7 bases. This TCR was sampled from a man between 60 and 75 years old with urothelial cancer. CDR3 in amino acids: CASSSSLLGTDLGKLFF. DNA for the CDR3: TGTGCCAGCAGCTCCTCCCTGCTTGGGACAGACCTCGGAAAACTGTTTTTT.